Presented here are 20 T cell receptor beta chains from one specimen sequenced in a study of blood T cell repertoires in COVID-19. Clones were read by immunoSEQ multiplex PCR, and TCRdb kept only the in-frame ones, dropping some. Of approximately 290,000 clones in the sample, about nine tenths are singletons; the top ten hold 2% to 2.5%. The specimen sequenced was peripheral blood. Every receptor here comes from a woman aged 25-40 years with COVID-19, enrolled during active disease.

V is TRBV10-2 and J is TRBJ2-1; D is unclear. V was pared by 4 bases and J by 4 bases, with 11 bases between. CDR1 and CDR2 from the germline V gene are WSHSY and SAAADI. This CDR3 has 14 amino acids. The CDR3 loop is CASSGLVGYNEQFF. As DNA, the CDR3 is TGCGCCAGCAGTGGGCTAGTCGGGTACAATGAGCAGTTCTTC.

This clone was seen a single time. The chain joins TRBV11-2 to TRBJ2-2, with no clear D. Germline values: CDR1 SGHAT, CDR2 FQNNGV. CDR3 length equals 15 residues. Trimming removed 2 bases at V and 4 bases at J, with 11 bases between. The CDR3 region is CASSLNRMGTGELFF. The CDR3 nucleotides are TGTGCCAGCAGCTTAAACAGAATGGGCACCGGGGAGCTGTTTTTT.

This clone has a single count. The gene calls are TRBV30 and TRBJ1-2, with D maybe TRBD1 (5 bases). This CDR3 region has 14 residues. Between the trimmed V and J ends, which lost 4 bases and 6 bases, there was a span of 18 bases. Per germline, CDR1 GTSNPN and CDR2 SVGIG (reference sequence). The CDR3 spells CAWTPPGQGHGYTF. CDR3 bases: TGTGCCTGGACTCCCCCTGGGCAGGGCCATGGCTACACCTTC.

The chain links TRBV7-8 to TRBJ2-1, with TRBD2 identical over 10 bases. With V trimmed by 5 bases and J by 9 bases, 13 bases remained unmatched. Germline V CDR1 and CDR2: SGHVS, FQNEAQ. This CDR3 is built from 16 residues. The CDR3 region has the DNA TGTGCCAGCAGCCTCCTCCTAGCGGGAGCGGTATGTGAGCAGTTCTTC. This gives the protein CASSLLLAGAVCEQFF.

The chain joins TRBV28 to TRBJ1-1; perhaps TRBD1 as D (5 bases). Germline V lookup: CDR1 MDHEN, CDR2 SYDVKM. Between the trimmed V and J ends, which lost 4 bases and 3 bases, there was a span of 12 bases. This CDR3 is built from 14 residues. The CDR3 DNA is TGTGCCAGCAGTTCTCCAGGGTTACACACTGAAGCTTTCTTT. Protein sequence: CASSSPGLHTEAFF.

The V call is TRBV9, the J call TRBJ1-2; TRBD1 matches 9 bases. The germline CDR1 and CDR2 sequences are SGDLS and YYNGEE. This CDR3 contains 18 residues. After removal of 0 bases from V and 4 bases from J, the junction contained 13 bases not matched to a gene. CDR3 sequence (DNA): TGTGCCAGCAGCGTAGGCGGTAAGGACAGGGGTATAGGCTATGGCTACACCTTC. Protein: CASSVGGKDRGIGYGYTF.

The chain employs TRBV12-3 or TRBV12-4 and TRBJ2-7; no clear D gene. The V end was cut by 6 bases, the J end by 6 bases, with 15 bases between. The CDR3 totals 13 residues. CDR3 sequence: CASRKPPRPEQYF. DNA for the CDR3: TGTGCCAGCAGAAAACCTCCGCGGCCCGAGCAGTACTTC.

This chain joins TRBV9 and TRBJ2-2, with 13 bases identical to TRBD2. The CDR3 loop spans 18 amino acids. CDR1 is SGDLS, CDR2 YYNGEE, per germline. J lost 5 bases, V lost 2 bases, and 9 bases had no gene match. The CDR3 is CASSVRLAGGLKTGELFF. CDR3 bases: TGTGCCAGCAGCGTCCGACTAGCGGGAGGTCTGAAGACCGGGGAGCTGTTTTTT.

J is TRBJ1-1 and V is TRBV7-2; D remains unclear. Germline V gene sequence: CDR1 SGHTA, CDR2 FQGNSA. The CDR3 covers 16 residues. V dropped 3 bases and J dropped 4 bases, with 18 bases sitting between them. The CDR3 region is CASSFAPTLGGTEAFF. For the CDR3, the DNA is TGTGCCAGCAGCTTCGCCCCCACTCTAGGAGGCACTGAAGCTTTCTTT.

This sequence joins TRBV27 and TRBJ2-2; TRBD2 might be the D (5 bases). Germline V gene sequence: CDR1 MNHEY, CDR2 SMNVEV (reference sequence). Trimming shortened V by 2 bases and J by 0 bases, and 7 bases separated the two germline ends. The CDR3 length is 15 residues. In DNA, the CDR3 is TGTGCCAGCAGTTTAACGGGGTCGAACACCGGGGAGCTGTTTTTT. This codes for CASSLTGSNTGELFF.

The V call is TRBV24-1, the J call TRBJ1-3; maybe TRBD1 (5 bases). V was pared by 10 bases and J by 9 bases, with 18 bases between. The length of the CDR3 is 13 residues. Germline V CDR1 and CDR2: KGHDR, SFDVKD. The CDR3 bases are TGTGCCACTAGAAGACAGATCGATAGCACCATATATTTT. Translated: CATRRQIDSTIYF.

This clone appeared once. V and J are TRBV6-2 or TRBV6-3 and TRBJ2-7; D is possibly TRBD1 (6 bases). Germline lookup yields CDR1 MNHEY and CDR2 SVGEGT. The ends were cut back, 6 bases at V and 7 bases at J, with 13 bases in the middle. The CDR3 sequence is 12 residues long. The DNA of the CDR3 is TGTGCCAGCAGCATCACAGGGAGTGAGCAGTACTTC. This translates into CASSITGSEQYF.

V gene TRBV5-1 combines with J gene TRBJ2-3, with D unresolved. The CDR3 loop spans 13 amino acids. The V end was cut by 4 bases, the J end by 2 bases, with 8 bases between. Per germline, CDR1 SGHRS and CDR2 YFSETQ. The CDR3 DNA reads TGCGCCAGCAGCCTGGGTCTCACAGATACGCAGTATTTT. It encodes CASSLGLTDTQYF.

This chain joins TRBV9 and TRBJ2-1, with a weak D call TRBD1 (6 bases). The V and J ends lost 0 bases and 8 bases respectively, with 18 bases between them. CDR3 size: 16 residues. The germline V gene has CDR1 SGDLS and CDR2 YYNGEE. The CDR3 protein is CASSVGALTGRDEQFF. CDR3 sequence (DNA): TGTGCCAGCAGCGTAGGAGCTTTAACAGGGAGAGATGAGCAGTTCTTC.

The rearrangement uses TRBV10-3 and TRBJ1-2; TRBD1 matches at 8 bases. V shed 8 bases, J shed 4 bases, and the junction held 3 bases outside the gene matches. This CDR3 is 12 amino acids long. Per germline, CDR1 ENHRY and CDR2 SYGVKD. CDR3 DNA sequence: TGTGCCATCGGGACAGGAACCTATGGCTACACCTTC. Protein: CAIGTGTYGYTF.

This chain links TRBV5-1 with TRBJ2-5; D is perhaps TRBD1 (5 bases). Germline V gene data show CDR1 as SGHRS and CDR2 as YFSETQ. The V end lost 4 bases, the J end lost 3 bases, and 16 bases lay between the germline ends. The CDR3 is 15 residues long. The CDR3 bases are TGCGCCAGCAGCCGAATCGGACATAACGAAGAGACCCAGTACTTC. As protein: CASSRIGHNEETQYF. Variable domain in full (rest from reference TRBV5-1 and TRBJ2-5): KAGVTQTPRYLIKTRGQQVTLSCSPISGHRSVSWYQQTPGQGLQFLFEYFSETQRNKGNFPGRFSGRQFSNSRSEMNVSTLELGDSALYLCASSRIGHNEETQYFGPGTRLLVL.

The V and J genes are TRBV9 and TRBJ1-1; 7 bases agree with TRBD1. V dropped 3 bases and J dropped 1; count of bases not matched to a gene: 0. Germline V CDR1 and CDR2: SGDLS, YYNGEE. The CDR3 extends over 13 amino acids. CDR3: CASSGQGNTEAFF. In nucleotides, the CDR3 is TGTGCCAGCAGCGGACAGGGGAACACTGAAGCTTTCTTT. The whole variable domain, filled in from reference TRBV9 and TRBJ1-1, reads DSGVTQTPKHLITATGQRVTLRCSPRSGDLSVYWYQQSLDQGLQFLIQYYNGEERAKGNILERFSAQQFPDLHSELNLSSLELGDSALYFCASSGQGNTEAFFGQGTRLTVV.

The chain couples TRBV11-3 to TRBJ2-1; TRBD2 agrees at 13 bases. Germline CDR1 is SGHNT and CDR2 is YENEEA. Trimming cost V 1 base and J 6 bases; bases outside gene matches: 3. This CDR3 comprises 16 residues. CDR3 coding DNA: TGTGCCAGCAGCTTAGGGGGACTAGCGGGAATCAATGAGCAGTTCTTC. This sequence encodes CASSLGGLAGINEQFF.

About this clone: The junction departs from germline at one end; a sequencing error may be responsible. The rearrangement links TRBV11-2 to TRBJ2-3, with 9 bases identical to TRBD2. CDR3 size: 14 residues. The germline gives CDR1 SGHAT, CDR2 FQNNGV. The CDR3: CASSRGTSIDTQYF. The CDR3 DNA sequence: TGTGCCAGCAGCCGCGGGACTAGCATAGATACGCAGTATTTT.

V usage is TRBV2 and J usage is TRBJ1-5; D not resolved. CDR1 SNHLY and CDR2 FYNNEI come from the germline V gene. The V and J ends lost 4 bases and 6 bases respectively, with 16 bases between them. The CDR3 is 15 amino acids. The CDR3 sequence: CASSAADSRRQPQHF. The CDR3 nucleotides are TGTGCCAGCAGTGCGGCAGACTCAAGGCGTCAGCCCCAGCATTTT.